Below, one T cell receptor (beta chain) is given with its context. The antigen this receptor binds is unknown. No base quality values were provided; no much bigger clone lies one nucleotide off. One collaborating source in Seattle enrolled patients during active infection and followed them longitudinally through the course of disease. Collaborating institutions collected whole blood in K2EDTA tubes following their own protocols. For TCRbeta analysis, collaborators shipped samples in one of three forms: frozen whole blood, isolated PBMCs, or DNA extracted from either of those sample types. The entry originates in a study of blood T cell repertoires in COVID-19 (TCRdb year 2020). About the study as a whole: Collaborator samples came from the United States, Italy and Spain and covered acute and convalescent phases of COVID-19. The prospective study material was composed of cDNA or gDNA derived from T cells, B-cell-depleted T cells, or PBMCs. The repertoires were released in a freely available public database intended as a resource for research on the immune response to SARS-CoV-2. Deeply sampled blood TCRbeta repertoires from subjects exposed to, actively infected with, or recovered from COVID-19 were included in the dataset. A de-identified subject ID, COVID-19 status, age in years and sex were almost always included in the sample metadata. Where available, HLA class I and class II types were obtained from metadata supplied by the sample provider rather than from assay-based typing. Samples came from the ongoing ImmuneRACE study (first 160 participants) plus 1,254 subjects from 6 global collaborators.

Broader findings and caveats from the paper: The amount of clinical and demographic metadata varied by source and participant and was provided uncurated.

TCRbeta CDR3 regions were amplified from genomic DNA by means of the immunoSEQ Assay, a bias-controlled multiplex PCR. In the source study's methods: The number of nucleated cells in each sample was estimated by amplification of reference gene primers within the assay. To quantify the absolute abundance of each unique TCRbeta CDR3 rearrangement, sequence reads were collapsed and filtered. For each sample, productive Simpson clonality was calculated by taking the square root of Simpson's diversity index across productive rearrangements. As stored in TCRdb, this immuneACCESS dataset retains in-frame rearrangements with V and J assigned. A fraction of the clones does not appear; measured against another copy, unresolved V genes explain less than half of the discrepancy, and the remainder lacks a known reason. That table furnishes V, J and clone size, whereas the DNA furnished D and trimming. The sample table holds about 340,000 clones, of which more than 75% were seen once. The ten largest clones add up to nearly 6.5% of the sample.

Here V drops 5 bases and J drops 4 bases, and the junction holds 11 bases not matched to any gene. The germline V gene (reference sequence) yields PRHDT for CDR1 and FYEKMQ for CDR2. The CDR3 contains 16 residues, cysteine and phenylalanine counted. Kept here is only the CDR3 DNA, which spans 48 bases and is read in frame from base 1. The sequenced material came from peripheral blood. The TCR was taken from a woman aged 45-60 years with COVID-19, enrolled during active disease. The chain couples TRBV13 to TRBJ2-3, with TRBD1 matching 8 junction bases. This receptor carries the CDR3 CASSTGQGAGPDTQYF. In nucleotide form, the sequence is TGTGCCAGCAGCACCGGACAGGGTGCGGGCCCAGATACGCAGTATTTT.